This T cell receptor (beta chain) was retrieved from a study of T-cell reconstitution after alpha-beta-depleted transplantation in children. In germline, CDR1 is SGHTA, CDR2 FQGNSA. The CDR3 runs 15 residues. V was clipped by 5 bases and J by 1 base, with 14 bases between them. Unique molecular identifiers featured in how the TCRbeta library was prepared. TCRdb reprocessed the PCR reads via MiXCR and lists one record per CDR3 protein. The sample has around 580,000 distinct CDR3 sequences; 20% to 25% are singletons. Broader study findings: Day-60 TCRbeta diversity that was high in some patients was derived from surviving recipient T cells and thymic progenitors.

This clonotype came up a few times. As yet, its antigen is unknown. The sequencing here drew on PBMCs, mostly from graft donor cells, taken 360 days after TCRalphabeta/CD19-depleted stem cell transplant. The chain uses TRBV7-2 and TRBJ1-1; D is undetermined. This TCR derives from a boy in the first two years of life who had a stem cell transplant for acute myeloid leukemia, so the T cells may come from the graft donor. For the CDR3, the DNA is TGTGCCAGCAGCACGGACTTCTTTGGGAACACTGAAGCTTTCTTT. Translating it yields CASSTDFFGNTEAFF.